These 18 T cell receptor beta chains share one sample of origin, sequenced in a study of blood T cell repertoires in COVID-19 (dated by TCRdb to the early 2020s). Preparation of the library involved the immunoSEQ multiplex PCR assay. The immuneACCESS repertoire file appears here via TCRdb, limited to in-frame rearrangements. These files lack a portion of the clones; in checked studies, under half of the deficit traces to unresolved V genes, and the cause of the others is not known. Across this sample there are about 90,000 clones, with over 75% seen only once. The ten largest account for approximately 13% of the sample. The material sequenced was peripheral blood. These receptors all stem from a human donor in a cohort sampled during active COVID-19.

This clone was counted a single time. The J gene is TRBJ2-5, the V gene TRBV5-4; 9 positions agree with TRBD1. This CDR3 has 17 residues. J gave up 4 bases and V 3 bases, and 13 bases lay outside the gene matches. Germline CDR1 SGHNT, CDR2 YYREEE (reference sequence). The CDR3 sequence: CASSSGRDRESRETQYF. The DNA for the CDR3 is TGTGCCAGCAGCTCGGGGAGGGACAGGGAATCAAGAGAGACCCAGTACTTC.

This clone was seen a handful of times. The CDR3 DNA sequence: TGTGCCAGCAGTGAACAGGGCTACGAGCAGTACTTC. Translation: CASSEQGYEQYF. The V gene is TRBV2, the J gene TRBJ2-7, with D maybe TRBD1 (5 bases). The V gene lost 2 bases and the J gene lost 3 bases, with 5 bases spanning the gap. Germline CDR1 and CDR2: SNHLY and FYNNEI. The CDR3 sequence is 12 residues long. Based on the CDR3 plus reference TRBV2 and TRBJ2-7, the full variable domain is EPEVTQTPSHQVTQMGQEVILRCVPISNHLYFYWYRQILGQKVEFLVSFYNNEISEKSEIFDDQFSVERPDGSNFTLKIRSTKLEDSAMYFCASSEQGYEQYFGPGTRLTVT.

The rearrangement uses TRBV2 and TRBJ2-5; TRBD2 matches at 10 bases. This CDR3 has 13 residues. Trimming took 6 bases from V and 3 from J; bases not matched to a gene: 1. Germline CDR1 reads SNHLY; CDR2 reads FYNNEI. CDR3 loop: CASSGLAEETQYF. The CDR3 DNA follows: TGTGCCAGCAGCGGACTAGCGGAAGAGACCCAGTACTTC. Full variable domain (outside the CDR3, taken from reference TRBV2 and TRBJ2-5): EPEVTQTPSHQVTQMGQEVILRCVPISNHLYFYWYRQILGQKVEFLVSFYNNEISEKSEIFDDQFSVERPDGSNFTLKIRSTKLEDSAMYFCASSGLAEETQYFGPGTRLLVL.

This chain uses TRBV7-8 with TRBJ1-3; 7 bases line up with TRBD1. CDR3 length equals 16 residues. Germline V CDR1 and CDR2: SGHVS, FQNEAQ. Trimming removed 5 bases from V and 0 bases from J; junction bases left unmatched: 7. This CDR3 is CASSPGTADSGNTIYF. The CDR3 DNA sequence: TGTGCCAGCAGCCCTGGGACAGCGGACTCTGGAAACACCATATATTTT. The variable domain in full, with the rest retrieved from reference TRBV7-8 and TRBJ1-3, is GAGVSQSPRYKVAKRGQDVALRCDPISGHVSLFWYQQALGQGPEFLTYFQNEAQLDKSGLPSDRFFAERPEGSVSTLKIQRTQQEDSAVYLCASSPGTADSGNTIYFGEGSWLTVV.

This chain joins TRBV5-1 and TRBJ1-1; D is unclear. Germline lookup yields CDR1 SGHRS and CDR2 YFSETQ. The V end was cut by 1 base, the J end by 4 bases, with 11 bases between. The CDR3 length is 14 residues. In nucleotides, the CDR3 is TGCGCCAGCAGCTTGTTGGGCACCCTCACTGAAGCTTTCTTT. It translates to CASSLLGTLTEAFF.

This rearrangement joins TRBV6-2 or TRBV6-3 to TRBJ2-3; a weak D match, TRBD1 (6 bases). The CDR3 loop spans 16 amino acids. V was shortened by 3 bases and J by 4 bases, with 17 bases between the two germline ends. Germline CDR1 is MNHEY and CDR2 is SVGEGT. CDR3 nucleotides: TGTGCCAGCAGTTATATTCCGGGACAAATGGCAGATACGCAGTATTTT. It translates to CASSYIPGQMADTQYF.

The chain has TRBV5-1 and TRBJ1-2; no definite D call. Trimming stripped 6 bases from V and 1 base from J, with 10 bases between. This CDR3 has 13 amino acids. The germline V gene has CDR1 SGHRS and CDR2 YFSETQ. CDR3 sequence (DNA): TGCGCCAGCAATACCCCGAGTAACTATGGCTACACCTTC. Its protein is CASNTPSNYGYTF.

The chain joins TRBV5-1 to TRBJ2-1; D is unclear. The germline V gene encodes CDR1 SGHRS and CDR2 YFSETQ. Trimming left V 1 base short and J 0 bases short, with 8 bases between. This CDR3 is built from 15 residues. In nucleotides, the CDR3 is TGCGCCAGCAGCTTGTCCGTGAGCTCCTACAATGAGCAGTTCTTC. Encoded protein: CASSLSVSSYNEQFF.

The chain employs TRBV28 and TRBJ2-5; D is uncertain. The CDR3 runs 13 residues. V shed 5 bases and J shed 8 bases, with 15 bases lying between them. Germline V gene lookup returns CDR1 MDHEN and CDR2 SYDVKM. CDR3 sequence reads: CASSPPYSVTQYF. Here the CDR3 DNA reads TGTGCCAGCAGTCCGCCCTACTCCGTTACCCAGTACTTC. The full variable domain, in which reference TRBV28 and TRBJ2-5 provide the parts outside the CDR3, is DVKVTQSSRYLVKRTGEKVFLECVQDMDHENMFWYRQDPGLGLRLIYFSYDVKMKEKGDIPEGYSVSREKKERFSLILESASTNQTSMYLCASSPPYSVTQYFGPGTRLLVL.

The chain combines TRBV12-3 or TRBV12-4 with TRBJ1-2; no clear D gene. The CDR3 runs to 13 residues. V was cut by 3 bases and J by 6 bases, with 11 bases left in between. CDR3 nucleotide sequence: TGTGCCAGCAGTTTGCAGATCTTGCATGGCTACACCTTC. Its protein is CASSLQILHGYTF.

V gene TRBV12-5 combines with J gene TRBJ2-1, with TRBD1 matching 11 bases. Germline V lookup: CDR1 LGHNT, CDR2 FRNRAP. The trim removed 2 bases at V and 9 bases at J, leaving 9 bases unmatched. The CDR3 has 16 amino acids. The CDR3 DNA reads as TGTGCTAGTGGTTTGAATACGGGACAGGGGGGTAGTGAGCAGTTCTTC. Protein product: CASGLNTGQGGSEQFF.

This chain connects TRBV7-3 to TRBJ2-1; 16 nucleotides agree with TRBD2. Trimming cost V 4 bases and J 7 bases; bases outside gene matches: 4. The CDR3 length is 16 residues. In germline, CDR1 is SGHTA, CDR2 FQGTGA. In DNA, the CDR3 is TGTGCCAGCAGCTCTCCGGGACTAGCGGGGGGGAATGAGCAGTTCTTC. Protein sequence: CASSSPGLAGGNEQFF. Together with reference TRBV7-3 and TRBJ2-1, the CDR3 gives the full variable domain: GAGVSQTPSNKVTEKGKYVELRCDPISGHTALYWYRQSLGQGPEFLIYFQGTGAADDSGLPNDRFFAVRPEGSVSTLKIQRTERGDSAVYLCASSSPGLAGGNEQFFGPGTRLTVL.

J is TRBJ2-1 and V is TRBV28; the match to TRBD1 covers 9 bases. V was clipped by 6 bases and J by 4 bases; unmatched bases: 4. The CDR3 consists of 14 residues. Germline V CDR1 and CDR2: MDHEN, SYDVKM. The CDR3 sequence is CASRTGGGYNEQFF. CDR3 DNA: TGTGCCAGCAGGACAGGGGGAGGATACAATGAGCAGTTCTTC. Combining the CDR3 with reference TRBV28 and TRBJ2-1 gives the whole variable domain DVKVTQSSRYLVKRTGEKVFLECVQDMDHENMFWYRQDPGLGLRLIYFSYDVKMKEKGDIPEGYSVSREKKERFSLILESASTNQTSMYLCASRTGGGYNEQFFGPGTRLTVL.

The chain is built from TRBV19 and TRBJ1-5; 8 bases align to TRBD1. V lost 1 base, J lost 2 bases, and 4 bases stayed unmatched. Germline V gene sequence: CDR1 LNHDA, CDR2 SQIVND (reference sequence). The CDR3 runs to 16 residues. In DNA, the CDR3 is TGTGCCAGTAGTATAGGTTCAGGGGGCGGCAATCAGCCCCAGCATTTT. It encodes CASSIGSGGGNQPQHF.

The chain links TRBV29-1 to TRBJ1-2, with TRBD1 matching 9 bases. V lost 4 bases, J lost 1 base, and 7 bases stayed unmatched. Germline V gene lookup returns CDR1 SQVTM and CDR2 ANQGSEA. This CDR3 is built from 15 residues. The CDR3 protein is CSVGGQGSLNYGYTF. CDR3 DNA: TGCAGCGTTGGGGGACAGGGATCCCTTAACTATGGCTACACCTTC.

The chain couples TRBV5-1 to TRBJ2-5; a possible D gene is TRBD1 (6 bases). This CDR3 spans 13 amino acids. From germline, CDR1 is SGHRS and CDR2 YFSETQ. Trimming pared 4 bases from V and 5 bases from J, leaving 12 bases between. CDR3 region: CASSPRGFETQYF. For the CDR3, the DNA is TGCGCCAGCAGCCCGAGGGGGTTTGAGACCCAGTACTTC.

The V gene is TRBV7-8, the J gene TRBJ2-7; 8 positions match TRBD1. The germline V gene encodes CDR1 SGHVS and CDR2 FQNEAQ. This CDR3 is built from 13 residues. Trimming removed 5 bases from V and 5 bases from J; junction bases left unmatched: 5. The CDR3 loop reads CASSPGGEHEQYF. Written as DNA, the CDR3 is TGTGCCAGCAGCCCAGGGGGCGAACACGAGCAGTACTTC.

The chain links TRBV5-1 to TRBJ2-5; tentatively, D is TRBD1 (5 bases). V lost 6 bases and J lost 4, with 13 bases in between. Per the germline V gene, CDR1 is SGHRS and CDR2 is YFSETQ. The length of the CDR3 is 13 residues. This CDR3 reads CASTLPQGETQYF. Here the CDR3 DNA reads TGCGCCAGCACCCTTCCTCAGGGAGAGACCCAGTACTTC. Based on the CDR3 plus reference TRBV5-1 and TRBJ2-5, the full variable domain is KAGVTQTPRYLIKTRGQQVTLSCSPISGHRSVSWYQQTPGQGLQFLFEYFSETQRNKGNFPGRFSGRQFSNSRSEMNVSTLELGDSALYLCASTLPQGETQYFGPGTRLLVL.